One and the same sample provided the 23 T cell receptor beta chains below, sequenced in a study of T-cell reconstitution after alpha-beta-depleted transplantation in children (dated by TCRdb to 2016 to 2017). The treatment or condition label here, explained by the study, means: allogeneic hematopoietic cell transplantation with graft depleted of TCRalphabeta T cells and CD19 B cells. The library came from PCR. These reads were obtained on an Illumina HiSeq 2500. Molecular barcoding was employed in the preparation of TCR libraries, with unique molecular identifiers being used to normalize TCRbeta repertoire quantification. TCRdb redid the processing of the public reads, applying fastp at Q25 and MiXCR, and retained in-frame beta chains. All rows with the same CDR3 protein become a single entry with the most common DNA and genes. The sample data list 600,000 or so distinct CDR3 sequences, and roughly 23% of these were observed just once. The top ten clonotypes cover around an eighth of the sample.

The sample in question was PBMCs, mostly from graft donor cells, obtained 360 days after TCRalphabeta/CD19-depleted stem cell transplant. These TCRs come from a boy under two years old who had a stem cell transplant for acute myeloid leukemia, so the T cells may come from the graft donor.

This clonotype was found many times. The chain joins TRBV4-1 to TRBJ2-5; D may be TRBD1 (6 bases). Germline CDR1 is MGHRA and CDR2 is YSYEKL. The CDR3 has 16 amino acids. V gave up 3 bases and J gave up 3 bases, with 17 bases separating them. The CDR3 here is CASSHTSGYREETQYF. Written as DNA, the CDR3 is TGCGCCAGCAGCCATACTTCAGGCTACAGGGAAGAGACCCAGTACTTC.

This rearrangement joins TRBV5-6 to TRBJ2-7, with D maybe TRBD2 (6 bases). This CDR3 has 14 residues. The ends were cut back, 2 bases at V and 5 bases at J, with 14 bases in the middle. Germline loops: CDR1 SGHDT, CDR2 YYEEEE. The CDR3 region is CASSFIGGTHEQYV. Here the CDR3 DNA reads TGTGCCAGCAGCTTCATAGGAGGGACCCACGAGCAGTACGTC.

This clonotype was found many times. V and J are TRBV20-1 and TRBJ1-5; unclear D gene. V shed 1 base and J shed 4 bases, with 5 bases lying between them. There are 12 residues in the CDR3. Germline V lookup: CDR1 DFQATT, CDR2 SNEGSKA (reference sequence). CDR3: CSARGANQPQHF. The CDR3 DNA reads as TGCAGTGCTAGAGGGGCAAATCAGCCCCAGCATTTT.

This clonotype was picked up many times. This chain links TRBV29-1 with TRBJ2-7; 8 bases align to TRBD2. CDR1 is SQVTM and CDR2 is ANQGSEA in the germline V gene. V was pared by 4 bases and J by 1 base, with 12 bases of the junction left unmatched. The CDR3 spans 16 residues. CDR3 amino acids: CSVVDGVAGISYEQYF. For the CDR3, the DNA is TGCAGCGTTGTAGACGGCGTAGCGGGGATTTCCTACGAGCAGTACTTC.

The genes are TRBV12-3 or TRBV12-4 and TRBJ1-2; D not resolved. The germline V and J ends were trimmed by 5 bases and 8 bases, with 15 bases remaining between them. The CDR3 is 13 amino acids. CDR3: CASSPRAPWGYTF. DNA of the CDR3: TGTGCCAGCAGTCCTCGGGCTCCTTGGGGCTACACCTTC.

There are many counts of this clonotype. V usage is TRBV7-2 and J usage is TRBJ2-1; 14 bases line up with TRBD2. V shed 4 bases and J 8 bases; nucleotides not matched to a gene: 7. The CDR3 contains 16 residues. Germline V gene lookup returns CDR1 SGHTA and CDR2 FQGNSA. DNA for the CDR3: TGTGCCAGCAGCTCCGGACTAGCGGGGGGATGGTATGAGCAGTTCTTC. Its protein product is CASSSGLAGGWYEQFF. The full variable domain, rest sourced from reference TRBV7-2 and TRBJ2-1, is GAGVSQSPSNKVTEKGKDVELRCDPISGHTALYWYRQSLGQGLEFLIYFQGNSAPDKSGLPSDRFSAERTGGSVSTLTIQRTQQEDSAVYLCASSSGLAGGWYEQFFGPGTRLTVL.

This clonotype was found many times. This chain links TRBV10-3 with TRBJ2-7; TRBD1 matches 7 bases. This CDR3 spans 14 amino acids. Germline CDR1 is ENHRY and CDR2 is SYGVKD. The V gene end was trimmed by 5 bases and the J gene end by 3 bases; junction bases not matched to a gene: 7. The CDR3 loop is CAISHTGDLYEQYF. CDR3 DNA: TGTGCCATCAGTCATACAGGGGACCTCTACGAGCAGTACTTC.

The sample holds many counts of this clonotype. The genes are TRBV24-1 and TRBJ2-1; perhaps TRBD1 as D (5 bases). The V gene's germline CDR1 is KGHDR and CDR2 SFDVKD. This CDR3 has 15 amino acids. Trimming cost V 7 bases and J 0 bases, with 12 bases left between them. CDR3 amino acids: CATSAGFTSYNEQFF. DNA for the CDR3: TGTGCCACCAGCGCAGGGTTCACCTCCTACAATGAGCAGTTCTTC.

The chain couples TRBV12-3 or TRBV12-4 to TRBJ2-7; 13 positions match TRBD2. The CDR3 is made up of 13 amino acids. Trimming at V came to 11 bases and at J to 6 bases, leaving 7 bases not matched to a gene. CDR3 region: CACLTSGGGEQYF. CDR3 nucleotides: TGTGCCTGCCTTACTAGCGGGGGGGGCGAGCAGTACTTC.

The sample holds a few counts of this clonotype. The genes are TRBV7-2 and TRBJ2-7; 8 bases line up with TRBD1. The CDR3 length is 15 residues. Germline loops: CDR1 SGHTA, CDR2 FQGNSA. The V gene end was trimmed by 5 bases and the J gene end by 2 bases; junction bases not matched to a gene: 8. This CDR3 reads CASSTGQGPAYEQYF. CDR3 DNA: TGTGCCAGCAGCACAGGACAGGGACCAGCCTACGAGCAGTACTTC.

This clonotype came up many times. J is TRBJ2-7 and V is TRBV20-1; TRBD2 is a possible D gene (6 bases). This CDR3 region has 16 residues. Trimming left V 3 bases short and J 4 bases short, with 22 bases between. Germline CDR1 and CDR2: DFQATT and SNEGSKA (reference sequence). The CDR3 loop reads CSASPPGKTREYEQYF. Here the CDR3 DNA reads TGCAGTGCTAGCCCCCCCGGAAAGACTAGAGAGTACGAGCAGTACTTC.

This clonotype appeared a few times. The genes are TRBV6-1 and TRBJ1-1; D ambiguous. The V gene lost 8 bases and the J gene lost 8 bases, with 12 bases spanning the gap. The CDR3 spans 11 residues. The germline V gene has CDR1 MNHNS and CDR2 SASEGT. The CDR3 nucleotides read TGTGCCAGCCATTTCCGGCTCGAAGCTTTCTTT. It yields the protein CASHFRLEAFF.

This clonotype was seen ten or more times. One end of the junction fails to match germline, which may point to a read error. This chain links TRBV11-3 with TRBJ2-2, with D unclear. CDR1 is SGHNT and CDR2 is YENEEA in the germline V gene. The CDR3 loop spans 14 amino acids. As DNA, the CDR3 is TGTGCCAGCAGCCTAGACTGGAACACCGGGGAGCTGTTTTTT. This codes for CASSLDWNTGELFF.

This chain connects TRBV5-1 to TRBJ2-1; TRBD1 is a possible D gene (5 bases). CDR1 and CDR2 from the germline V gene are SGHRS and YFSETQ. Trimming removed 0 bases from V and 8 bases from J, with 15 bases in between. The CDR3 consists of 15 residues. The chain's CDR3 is CASSLGRQGIDEQFF. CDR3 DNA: TGCGCCAGCAGCTTGGGGCGTCAGGGCATCGATGAGCAGTTCTTC.

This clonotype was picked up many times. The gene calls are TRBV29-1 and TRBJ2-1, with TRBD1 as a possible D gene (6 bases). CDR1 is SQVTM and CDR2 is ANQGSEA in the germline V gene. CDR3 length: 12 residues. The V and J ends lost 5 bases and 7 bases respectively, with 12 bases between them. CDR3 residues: CSVLSDRNEQFF. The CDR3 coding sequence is TGCAGCGTTTTAAGTGACAGGAATGAGCAGTTCTTC.

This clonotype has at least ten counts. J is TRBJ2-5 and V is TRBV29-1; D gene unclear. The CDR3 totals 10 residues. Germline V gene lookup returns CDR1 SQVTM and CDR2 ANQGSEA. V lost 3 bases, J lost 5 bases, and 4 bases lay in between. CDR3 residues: CSVEEETQYF. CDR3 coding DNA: TGCAGCGTTGAGGAGGAGACCCAGTACTTC.

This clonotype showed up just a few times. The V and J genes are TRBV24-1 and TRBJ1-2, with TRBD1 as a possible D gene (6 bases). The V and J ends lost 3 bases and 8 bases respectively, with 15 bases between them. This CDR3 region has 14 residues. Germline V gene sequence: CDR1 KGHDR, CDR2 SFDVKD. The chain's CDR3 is CATSDADSGIGYTF. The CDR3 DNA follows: TGTGCCACCAGTGATGCGGACAGTGGGATCGGCTACACCTTC.

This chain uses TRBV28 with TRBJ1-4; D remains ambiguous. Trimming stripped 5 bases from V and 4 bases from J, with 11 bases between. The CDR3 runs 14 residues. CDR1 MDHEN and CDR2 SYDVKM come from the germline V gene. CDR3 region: CASSTRLGNEKLFF. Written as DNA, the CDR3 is TGTGCCAGCAGTACCCGACTGGGTAATGAAAAACTGTTTTTT.

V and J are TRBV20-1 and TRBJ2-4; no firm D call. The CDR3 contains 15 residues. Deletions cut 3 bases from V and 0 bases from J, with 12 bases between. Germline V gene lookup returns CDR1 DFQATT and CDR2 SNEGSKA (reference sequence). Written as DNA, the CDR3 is TGCAGTGCTAGTGCAGGACCCCTAGCCAAAAACATTCAGTACTTC. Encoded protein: CSASAGPLAKNIQYF.

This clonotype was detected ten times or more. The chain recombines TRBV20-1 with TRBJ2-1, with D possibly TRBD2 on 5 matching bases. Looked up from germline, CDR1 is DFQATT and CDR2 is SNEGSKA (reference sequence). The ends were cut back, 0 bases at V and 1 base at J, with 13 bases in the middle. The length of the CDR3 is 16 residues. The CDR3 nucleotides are TGCAGTGCTAGAGAGGGGTCGGGGAGATCCTACAATGAGCAGTTCTTC. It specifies CSAREGSGRSYNEQFF.

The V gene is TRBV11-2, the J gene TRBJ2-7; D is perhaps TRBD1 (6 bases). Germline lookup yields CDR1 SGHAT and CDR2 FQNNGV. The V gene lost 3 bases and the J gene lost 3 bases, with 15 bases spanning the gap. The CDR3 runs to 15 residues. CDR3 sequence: CASSFDRLPHYEQYV. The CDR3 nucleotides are TGTGCCAGCAGCTTTGACAGGCTGCCCCACTACGAGCAGTACGTC.

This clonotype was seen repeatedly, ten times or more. CDR3: CSVVSGRETQYF. In DNA form, the CDR3 reads TGCAGCGTTGTTAGCGGCAGAGAGACCCAGTACTTC. This chain uses TRBV29-1 with TRBJ2-5, with D possibly being TRBD2 (6 bases). The CDR3 has 12 amino acids. V was cut by 4 bases and J by 4 bases, with 10 bases left in between. CDR1 is SQVTM and CDR2 is ANQGSEA in the germline V gene.

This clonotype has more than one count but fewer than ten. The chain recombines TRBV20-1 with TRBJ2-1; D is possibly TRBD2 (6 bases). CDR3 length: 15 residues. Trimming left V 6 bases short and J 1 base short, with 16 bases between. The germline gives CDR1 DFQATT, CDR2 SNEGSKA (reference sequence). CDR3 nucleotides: TGCAGTGCACCCCGGGACTCCAATTCCTACAATGAGCAGTTCTTC. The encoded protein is CSAPRDSNSYNEQFF.